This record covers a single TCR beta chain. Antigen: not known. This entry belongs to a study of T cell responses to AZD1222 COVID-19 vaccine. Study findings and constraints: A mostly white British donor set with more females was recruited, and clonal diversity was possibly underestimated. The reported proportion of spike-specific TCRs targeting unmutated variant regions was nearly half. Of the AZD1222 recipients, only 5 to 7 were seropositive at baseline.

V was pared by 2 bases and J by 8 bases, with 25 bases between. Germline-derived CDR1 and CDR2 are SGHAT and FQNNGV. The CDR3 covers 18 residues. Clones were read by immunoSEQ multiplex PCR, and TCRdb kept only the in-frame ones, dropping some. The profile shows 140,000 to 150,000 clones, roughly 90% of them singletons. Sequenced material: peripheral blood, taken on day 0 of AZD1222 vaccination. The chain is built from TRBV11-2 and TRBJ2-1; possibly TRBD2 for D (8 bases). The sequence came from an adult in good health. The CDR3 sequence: CASSLPRTGGGQRDEQFF. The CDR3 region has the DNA TGTGCCAGCAGCTTACCCCGGACAGGCGGGGGGCAGAGGGATGAGCAGTTCTTC.